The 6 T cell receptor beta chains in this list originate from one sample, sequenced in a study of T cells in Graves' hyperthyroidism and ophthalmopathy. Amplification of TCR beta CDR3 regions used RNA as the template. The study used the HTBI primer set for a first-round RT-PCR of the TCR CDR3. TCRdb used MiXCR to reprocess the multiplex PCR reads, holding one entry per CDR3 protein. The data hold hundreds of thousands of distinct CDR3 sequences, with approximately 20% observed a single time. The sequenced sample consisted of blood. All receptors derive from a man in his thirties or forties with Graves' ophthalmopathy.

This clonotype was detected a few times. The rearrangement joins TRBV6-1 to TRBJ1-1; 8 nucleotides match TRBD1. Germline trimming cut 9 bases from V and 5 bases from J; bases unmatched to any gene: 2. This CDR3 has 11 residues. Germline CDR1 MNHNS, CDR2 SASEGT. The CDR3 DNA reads TGTGCCAGTTGGACAGGGACTGAAGCTTTCTTT. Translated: CASWTGTEAFF.

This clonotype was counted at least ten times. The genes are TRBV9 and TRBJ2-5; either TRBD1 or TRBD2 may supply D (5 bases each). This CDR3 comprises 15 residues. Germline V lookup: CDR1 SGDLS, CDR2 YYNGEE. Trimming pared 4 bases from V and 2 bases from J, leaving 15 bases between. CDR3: CASSPEGREQETQYF. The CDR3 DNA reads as TGTGCCAGCAGCCCAGAGGGGAGAGAACAAGAGACCCAGTACTTC.

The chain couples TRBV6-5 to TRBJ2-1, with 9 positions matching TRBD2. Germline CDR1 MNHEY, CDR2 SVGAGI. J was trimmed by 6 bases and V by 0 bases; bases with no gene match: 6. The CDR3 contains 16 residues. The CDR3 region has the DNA TGTGCCAGCAGTTACTCTCTAGCGGGAAGTAGCAATGAGCAGTTCTTC. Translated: CASSYSLAGSSNEQFF.

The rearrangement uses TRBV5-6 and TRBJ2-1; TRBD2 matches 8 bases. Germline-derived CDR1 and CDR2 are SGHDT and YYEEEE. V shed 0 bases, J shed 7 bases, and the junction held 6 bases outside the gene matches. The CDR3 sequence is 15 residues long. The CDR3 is CASSLVGLGGNEQFF. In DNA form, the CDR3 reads TGTGCCAGCAGCTTGGTGGGACTAGGCGGGAATGAGCAGTTCTTC.

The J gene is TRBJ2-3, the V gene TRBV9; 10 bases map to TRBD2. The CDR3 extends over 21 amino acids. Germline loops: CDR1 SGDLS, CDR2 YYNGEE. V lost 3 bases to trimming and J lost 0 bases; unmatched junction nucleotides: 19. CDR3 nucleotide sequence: TGTGCCAGCAGCGGACCCGGACTAGCGGTCTCCTCCTGGGGTAGCACAGATACGCAGTATTTT. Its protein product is CASSGPGLAVSSWGSTDTQYF.

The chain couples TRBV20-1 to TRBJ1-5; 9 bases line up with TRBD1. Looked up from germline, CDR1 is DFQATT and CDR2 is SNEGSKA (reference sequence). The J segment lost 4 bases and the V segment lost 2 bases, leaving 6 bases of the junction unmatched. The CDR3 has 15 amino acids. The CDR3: CSARRQGVLNQPQHF. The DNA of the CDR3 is TGCAGTGCTAGACGACAGGGGGTTTTGAATCAGCCCCAGCATTTT.